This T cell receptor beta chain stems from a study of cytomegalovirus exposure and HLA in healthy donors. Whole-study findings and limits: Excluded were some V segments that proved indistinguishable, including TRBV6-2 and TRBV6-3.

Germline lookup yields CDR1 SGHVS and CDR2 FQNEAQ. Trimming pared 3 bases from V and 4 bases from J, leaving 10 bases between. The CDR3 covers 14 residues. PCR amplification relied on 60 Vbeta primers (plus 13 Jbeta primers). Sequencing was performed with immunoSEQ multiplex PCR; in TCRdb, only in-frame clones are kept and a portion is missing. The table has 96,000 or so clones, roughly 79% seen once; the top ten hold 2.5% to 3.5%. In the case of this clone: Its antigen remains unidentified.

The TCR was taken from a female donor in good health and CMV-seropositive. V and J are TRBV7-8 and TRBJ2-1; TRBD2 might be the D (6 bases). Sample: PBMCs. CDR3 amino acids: CASSFQREYNEQFF. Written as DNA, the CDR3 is TGTGCCAGCAGCTTTCAACGGGAGTACAATGAGCAGTTCTTC. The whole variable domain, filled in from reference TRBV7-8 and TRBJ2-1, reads GAGVSQSPRYKVAKRGQDVALRCDPISGHVSLFWYQQALGQGPEFLTYFQNEAQLDKSGLPSDRFFAERPEGSVSTLKIQRTQQEDSAVYLCASSFQREYNEQFFGPGTRLTVL.